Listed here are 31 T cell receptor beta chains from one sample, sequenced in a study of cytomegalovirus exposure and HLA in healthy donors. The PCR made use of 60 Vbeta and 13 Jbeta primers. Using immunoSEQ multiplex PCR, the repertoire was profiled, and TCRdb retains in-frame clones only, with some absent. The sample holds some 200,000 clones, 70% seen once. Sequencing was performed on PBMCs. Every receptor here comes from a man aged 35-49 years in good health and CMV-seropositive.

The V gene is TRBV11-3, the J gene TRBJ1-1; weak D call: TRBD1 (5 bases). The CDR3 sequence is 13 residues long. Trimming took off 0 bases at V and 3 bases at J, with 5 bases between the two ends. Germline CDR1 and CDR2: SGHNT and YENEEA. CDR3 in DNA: TGTGCCAGCAGCTTAGACAGGGACACTGAAGCTTTCTTT. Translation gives CASSLDRDTEAFF.

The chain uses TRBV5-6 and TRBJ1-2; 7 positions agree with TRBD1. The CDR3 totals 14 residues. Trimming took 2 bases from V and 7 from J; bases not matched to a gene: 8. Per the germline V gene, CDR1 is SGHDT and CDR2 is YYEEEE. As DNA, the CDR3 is TGTGCCAGCAGCTTTACTAACAGGGGCGGTGGCTACACCTTC. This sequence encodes CASSFTNRGGGYTF.

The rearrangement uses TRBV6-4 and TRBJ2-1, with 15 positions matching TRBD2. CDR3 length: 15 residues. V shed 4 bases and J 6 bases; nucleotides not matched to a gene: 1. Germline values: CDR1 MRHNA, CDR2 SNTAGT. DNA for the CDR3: TGTGCCAGCAGTGGGACTAGCGGGGGGGCCAATGAGCAGTTCTTC. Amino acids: CASSGTSGGANEQFF.

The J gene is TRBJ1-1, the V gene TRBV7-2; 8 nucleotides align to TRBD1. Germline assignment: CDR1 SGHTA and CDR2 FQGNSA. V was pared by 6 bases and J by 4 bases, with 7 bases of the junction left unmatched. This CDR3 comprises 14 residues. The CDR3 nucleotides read TGTGCCAGCAGTCCAGACAGGGGTGTCACTGAAGCTTTCTTT. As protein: CASSPDRGVTEAFF.

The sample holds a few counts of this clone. The CDR3 spells CASSVGGGVGNTIYF. The CDR3 region has the DNA TGTGCCAGCAGCGTTGGTGGGGGGGTCGGTAACACCATATATTTT. This chain uses TRBV9 with TRBJ1-3; D is perhaps TRBD1 (5 bases). With 2 bases removed from V and 7 bases from J, the gap between germline ends came to 16 bases. This CDR3 is built from 15 residues. Germline-derived CDR1 and CDR2 are SGDLS and YYNGEE.

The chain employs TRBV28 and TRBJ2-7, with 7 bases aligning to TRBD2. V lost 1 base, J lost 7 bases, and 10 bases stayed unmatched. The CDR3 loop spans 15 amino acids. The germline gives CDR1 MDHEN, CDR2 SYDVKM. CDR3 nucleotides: TGTGCCAGCAGTTTATACGGGAGGACCAGAGGGGAGCAGTACTTC. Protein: CASSLYGRTRGEQYF.

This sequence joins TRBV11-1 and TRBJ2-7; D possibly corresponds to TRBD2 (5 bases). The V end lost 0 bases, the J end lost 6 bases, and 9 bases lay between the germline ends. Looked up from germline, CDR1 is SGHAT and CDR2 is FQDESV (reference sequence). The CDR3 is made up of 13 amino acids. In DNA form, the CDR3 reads TGTGCCAGCAGCTTAGCGAGAGGGTCCGAGCAGTACTTC. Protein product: CASSLARGSEQYF.

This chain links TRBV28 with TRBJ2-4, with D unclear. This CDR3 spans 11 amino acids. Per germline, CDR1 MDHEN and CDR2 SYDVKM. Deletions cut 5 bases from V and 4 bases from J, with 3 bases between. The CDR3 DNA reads TGTGCCAGCAGTCCAAAAAACATTCAGTACTTC. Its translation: CASSPKNIQYF.

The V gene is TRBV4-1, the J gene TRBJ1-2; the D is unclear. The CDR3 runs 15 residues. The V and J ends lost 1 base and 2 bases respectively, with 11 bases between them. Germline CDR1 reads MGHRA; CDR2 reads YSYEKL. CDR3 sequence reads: CASSQATTGNYGYTF. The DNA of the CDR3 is TGCGCCAGCAGCCAAGCCACGACGGGGAACTATGGCTACACCTTC.

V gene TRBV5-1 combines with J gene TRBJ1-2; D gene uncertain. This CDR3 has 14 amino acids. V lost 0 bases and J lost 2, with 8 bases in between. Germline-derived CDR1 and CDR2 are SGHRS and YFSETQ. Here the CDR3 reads CASSLDSSNYGYTF. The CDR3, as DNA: TGCGCCAGCAGCTTGGACAGTTCCAACTATGGCTACACCTTC.

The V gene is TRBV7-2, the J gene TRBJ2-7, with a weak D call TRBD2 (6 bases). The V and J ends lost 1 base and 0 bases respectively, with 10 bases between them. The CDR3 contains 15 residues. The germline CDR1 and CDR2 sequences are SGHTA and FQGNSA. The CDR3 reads CASSLVAGTSYEQYF. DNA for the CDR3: TGTGCCAGCAGCTTAGTGGCGGGGACCTCCTACGAGCAGTACTTC.

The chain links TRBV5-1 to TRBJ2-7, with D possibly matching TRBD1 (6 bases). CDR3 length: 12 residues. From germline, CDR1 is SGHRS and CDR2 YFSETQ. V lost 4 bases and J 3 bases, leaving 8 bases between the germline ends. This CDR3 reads CASSTGSYEQYF. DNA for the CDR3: TGCGCCAGCAGCACAGGGAGCTACGAGCAGTACTTC.

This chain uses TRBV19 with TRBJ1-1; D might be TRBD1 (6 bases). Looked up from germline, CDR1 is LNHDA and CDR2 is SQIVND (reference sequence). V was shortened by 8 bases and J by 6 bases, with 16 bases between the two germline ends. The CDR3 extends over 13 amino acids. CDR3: CASLTGNRAEAFF. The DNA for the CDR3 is TGTGCCAGTTTAACAGGGAATAGGGCTGAAGCTTTCTTT.

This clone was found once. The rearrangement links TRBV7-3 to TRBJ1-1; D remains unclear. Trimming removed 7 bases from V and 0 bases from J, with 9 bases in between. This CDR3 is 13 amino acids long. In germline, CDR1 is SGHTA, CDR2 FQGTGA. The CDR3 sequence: CASKAGLNTEAFF. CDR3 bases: TGTGCCAGCAAAGCAGGCCTGAACACTGAAGCTTTCTTT.

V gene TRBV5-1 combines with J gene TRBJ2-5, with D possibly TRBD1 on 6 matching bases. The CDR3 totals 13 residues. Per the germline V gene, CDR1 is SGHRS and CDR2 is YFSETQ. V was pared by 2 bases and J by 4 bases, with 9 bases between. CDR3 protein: CASSFVRGETQYF. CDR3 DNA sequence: TGCGCCAGCAGCTTCGTCAGGGGAGAGACCCAGTACTTC.

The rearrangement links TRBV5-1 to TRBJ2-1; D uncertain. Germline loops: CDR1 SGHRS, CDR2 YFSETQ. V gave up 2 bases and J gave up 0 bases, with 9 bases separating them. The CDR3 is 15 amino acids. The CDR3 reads CASSFGQVSYNEQFF. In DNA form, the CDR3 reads TGCGCCAGCAGCTTCGGCCAGGTCTCCTACAATGAGCAGTTCTTC.

The CDR3 DNA reads as TGTGCCAGCAGGCCGGGACTAGCGGTAGAGACCCAGTACTTC. Its protein product is CASRPGLAVETQYF. The chain combines TRBV2 with TRBJ2-5, with 11 bases that match TRBD2. This CDR3 contains 14 residues. Trimming removed 6 bases from V and 4 bases from J; junction bases left unmatched: 4. Germline CDR1 SNHLY, CDR2 FYNNEI.

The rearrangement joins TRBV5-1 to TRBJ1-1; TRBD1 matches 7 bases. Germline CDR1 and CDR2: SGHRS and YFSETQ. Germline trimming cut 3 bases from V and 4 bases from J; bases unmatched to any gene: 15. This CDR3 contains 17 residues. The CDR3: CASSSPRGATGSTEAFF. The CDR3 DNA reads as TGCGCCAGCAGCTCCCCTCGCGGGGCGACAGGGAGCACTGAAGCTTTCTTT.

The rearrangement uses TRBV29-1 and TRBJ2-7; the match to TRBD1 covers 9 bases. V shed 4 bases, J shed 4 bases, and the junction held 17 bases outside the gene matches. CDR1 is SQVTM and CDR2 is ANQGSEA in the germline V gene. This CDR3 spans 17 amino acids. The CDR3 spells CSVAVPRGTGLNYEQYF. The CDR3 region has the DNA TGCAGCGTTGCAGTACCACGGGGGACAGGGCTTAATTACGAGCAGTACTTC.

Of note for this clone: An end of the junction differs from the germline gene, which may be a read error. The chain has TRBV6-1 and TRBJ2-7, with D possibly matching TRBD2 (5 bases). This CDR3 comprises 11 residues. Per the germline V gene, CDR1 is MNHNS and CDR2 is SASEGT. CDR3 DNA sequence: TGTGCCAGCAGTGAAGCCGACGCCGGGAACTTC. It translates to CASSEADAGNF.

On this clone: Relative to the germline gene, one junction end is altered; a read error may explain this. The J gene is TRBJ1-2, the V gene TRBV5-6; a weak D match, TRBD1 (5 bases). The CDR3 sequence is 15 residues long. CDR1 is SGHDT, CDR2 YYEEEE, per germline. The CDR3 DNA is TGTGCCAGCAGCTTGGTTATCCGGGGACTTCCCGCTCATCATTTC. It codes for CASSLVIRGLPAHHF.

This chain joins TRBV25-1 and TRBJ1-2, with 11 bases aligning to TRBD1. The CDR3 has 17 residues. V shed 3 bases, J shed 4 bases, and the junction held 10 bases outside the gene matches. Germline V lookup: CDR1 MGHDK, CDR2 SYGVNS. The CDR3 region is CASSDRSFGTGGYGYTF. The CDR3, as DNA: TGTGCCAGCAGTGACCGGTCTTTTGGGACAGGGGGCTATGGCTACACCTTC.

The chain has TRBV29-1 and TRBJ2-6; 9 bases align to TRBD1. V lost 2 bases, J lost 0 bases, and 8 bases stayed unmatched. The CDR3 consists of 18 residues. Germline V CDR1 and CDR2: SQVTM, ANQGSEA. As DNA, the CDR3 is TGCAGCGTTGAAACATGGGGACAGGGCAGCTCTGGGGCCAACGTCCTGACTTTC. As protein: CSVETWGQGSSGANVLTF.

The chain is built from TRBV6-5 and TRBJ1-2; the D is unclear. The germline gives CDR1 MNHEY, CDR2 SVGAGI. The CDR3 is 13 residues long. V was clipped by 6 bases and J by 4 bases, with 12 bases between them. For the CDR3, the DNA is TGTGCCAGCAGCTCAGGTTACTCCTATGGCTACACCTTC. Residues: CASSSGYSYGYTF.

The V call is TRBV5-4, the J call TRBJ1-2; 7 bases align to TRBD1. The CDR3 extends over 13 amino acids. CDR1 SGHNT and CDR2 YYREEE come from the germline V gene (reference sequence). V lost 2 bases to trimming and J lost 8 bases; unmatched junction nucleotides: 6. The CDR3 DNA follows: TGTGCCAGCAGCTTCGACAGGGAAGACGGCTACACCTTC. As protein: CASSFDREDGYTF.

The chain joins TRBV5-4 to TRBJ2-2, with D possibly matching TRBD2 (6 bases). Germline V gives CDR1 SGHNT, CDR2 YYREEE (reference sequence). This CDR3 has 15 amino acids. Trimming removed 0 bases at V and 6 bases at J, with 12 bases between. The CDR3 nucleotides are TGTGCCAGCAGCTTGGCCTCGGGGGTACCCGGGGAGCTGTTTTTT. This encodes CASSLASGVPGELFF.

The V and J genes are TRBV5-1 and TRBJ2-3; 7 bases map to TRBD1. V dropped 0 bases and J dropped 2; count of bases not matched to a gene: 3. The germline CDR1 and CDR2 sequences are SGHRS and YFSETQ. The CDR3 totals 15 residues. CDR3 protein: CASSLGQGLTDTQYF. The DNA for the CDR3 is TGCGCCAGCAGCTTGGGACAGGGCCTCACAGATACGCAGTATTTT.

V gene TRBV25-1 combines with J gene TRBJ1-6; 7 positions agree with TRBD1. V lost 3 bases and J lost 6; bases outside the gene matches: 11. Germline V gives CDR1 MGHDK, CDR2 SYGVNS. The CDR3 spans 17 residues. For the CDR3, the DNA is TGTGCCAGCAGTGATATCTCTCGACAGGGAAGTAATTCACCCCTCCACTTT. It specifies CASSDISRQGSNSPLHF. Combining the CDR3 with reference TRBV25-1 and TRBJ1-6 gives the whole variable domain EADIYQTPRYLVIGTGKKITLECSQTMGHDKMYWYQQDPGMELHLIHYSYGVNSTEKGDLSSESTVSRIRTEHFPLTLESARPSHTSQYLCASSDISRQGSNSPLHFGNGTRLTVT.

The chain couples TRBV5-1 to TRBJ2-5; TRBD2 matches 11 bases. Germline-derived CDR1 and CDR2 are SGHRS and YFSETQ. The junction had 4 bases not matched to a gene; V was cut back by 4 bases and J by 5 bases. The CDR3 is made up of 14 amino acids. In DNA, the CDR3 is TGCGCCAGCAGCGCCCGACTAGCGGGGGAGACCCAGTACTTC. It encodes CASSARLAGETQYF.

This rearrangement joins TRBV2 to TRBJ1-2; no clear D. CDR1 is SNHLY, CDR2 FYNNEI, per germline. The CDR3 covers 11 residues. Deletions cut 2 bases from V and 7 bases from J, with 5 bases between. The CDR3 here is CASSERGGYTF. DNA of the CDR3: TGTGCCAGCAGTGAACGAGGTGGCTACACCTTC.

Here the CDR3 DNA reads TGTGCCAGCAGCGTAGGGCTCGGGGGGGCCGAGAATGAGCAGTTCTTC. It encodes CASSVGLGGAENEQFF. This chain connects TRBV9 to TRBJ2-1, with TRBD2 identical over 8 bases. Germline-derived CDR1 and CDR2 are SGDLS and YYNGEE. With V trimmed by 0 bases and J by 7 bases, 9 bases remained unmatched. This CDR3 has 16 residues.